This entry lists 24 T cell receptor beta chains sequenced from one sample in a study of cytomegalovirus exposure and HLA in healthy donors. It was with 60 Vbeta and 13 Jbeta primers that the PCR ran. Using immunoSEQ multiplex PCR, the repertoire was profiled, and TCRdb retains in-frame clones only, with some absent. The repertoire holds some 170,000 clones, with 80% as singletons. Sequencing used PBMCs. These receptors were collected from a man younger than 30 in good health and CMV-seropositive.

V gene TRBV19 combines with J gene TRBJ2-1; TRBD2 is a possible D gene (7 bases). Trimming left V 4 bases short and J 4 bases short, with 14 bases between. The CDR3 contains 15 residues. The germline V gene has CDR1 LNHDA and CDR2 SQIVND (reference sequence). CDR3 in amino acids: CASSTGGAGYNEQFF. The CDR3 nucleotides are TGTGCCAGTAGTACTGGGGGGGCCGGGTACAATGAGCAGTTCTTC.

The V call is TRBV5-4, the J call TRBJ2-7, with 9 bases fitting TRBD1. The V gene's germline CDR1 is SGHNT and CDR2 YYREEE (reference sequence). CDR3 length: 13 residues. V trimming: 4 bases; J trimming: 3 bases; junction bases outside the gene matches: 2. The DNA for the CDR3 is TGTGCCAGCAGCACGGACAGGGGCTACGAGCAGTACTTC. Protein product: CASSTDRGYEQYF.

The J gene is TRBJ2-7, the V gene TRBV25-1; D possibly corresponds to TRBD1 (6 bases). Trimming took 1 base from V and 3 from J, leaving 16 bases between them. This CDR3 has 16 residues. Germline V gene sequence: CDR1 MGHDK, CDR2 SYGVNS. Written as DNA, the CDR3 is TGTGCCAGCAGTGAATCGCGGGCAGGGGCTCGCTACGAGCAGTACTTC. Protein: CASSESRAGARYEQYF.

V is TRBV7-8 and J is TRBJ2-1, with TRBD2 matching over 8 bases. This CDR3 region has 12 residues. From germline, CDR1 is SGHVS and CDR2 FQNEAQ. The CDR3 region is CATGQRESEQFF. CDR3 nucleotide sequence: TGTGCTACCGGGCAGCGGGAGAGTGAGCAGTTCTTC.

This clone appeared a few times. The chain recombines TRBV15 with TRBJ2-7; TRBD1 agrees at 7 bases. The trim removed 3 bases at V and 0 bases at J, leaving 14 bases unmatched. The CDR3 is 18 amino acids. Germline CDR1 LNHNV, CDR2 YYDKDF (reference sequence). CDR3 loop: CATSSTPGQRISSYEQYF. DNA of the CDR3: TGTGCCACCAGCAGCACTCCGGGACAGCGGATAAGCTCCTACGAGCAGTACTTC.

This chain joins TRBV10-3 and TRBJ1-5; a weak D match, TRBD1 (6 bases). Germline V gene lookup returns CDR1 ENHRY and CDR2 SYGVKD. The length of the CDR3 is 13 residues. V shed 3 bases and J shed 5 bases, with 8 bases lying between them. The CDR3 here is CAISDRGDQPQHF. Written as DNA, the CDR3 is TGTGCCATCAGTGACAGGGGAGATCAGCCCCAGCATTTT.

CDR3 in amino acids: CSVVVVNTEAFF. The DNA of the CDR3 is TGCAGCGTTGTGGTAGTTAACACTGAAGCTTTCTTT. The chain couples TRBV29-1 to TRBJ1-1; unclear D gene. The germline V gene encodes CDR1 SQVTM and CDR2 ANQGSEA. The V gene lost 4 bases and the J gene lost 2 bases, with 8 bases spanning the gap. This CDR3 comprises 12 residues.

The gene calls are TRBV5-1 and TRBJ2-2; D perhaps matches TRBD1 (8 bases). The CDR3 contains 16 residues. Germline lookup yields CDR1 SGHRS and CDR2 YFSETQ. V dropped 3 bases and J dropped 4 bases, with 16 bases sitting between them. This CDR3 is CASSSGQGGTTGELFF. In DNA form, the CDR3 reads TGCGCCAGCAGCTCAGGACAGGGAGGGACCACCGGGGAGCTGTTTTTT.

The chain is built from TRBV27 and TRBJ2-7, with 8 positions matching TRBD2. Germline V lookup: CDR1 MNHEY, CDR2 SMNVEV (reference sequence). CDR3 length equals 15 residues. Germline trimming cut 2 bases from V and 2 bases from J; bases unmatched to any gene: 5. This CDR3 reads CASSLGRGGPYEQYF. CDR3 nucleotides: TGTGCCAGCAGTTTAGGACGGGGGGGGCCCTACGAGCAGTACTTC.

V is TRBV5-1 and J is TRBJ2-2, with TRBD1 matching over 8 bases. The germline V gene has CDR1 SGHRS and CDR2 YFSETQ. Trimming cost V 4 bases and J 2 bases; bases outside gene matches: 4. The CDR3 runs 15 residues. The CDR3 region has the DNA TGCGCCAGCAGCACAGGACAGGGCAACACCGGGGAGCTGTTTTTT. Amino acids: CASSTGQGNTGELFF.

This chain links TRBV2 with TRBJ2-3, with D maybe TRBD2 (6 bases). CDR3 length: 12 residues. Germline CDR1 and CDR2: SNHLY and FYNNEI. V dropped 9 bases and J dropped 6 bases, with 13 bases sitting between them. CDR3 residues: CASGGFGDTQYF. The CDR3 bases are TGTGCCAGTGGGGGGTTTGGGGATACGCAGTATTTT.

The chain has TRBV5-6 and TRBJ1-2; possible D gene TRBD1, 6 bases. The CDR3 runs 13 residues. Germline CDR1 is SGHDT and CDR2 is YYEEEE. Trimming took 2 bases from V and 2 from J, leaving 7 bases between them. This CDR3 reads CASSFRGNYGYTF. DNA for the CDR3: TGTGCCAGCAGCTTCAGGGGCAACTATGGCTACACCTTC.

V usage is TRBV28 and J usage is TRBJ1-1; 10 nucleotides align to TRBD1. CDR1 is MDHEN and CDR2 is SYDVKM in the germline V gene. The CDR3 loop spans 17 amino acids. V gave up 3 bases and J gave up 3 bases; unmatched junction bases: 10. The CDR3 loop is CASSLLYRDRGDTEAFF. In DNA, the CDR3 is TGTGCCAGCAGTTTGTTGTACCGGGACAGGGGAGACACTGAAGCTTTCTTT.

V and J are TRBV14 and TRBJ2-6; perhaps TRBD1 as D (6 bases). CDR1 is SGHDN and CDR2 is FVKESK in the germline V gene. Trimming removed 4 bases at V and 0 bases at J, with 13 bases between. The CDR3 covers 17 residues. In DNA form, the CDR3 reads TGTGCCAGCAGCCGAATAGGGACAAACTCTGGGGCCAACGTCCTGACTTTC. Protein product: CASSRIGTNSGANVLTF.

The CDR3 bases are TGCAGCGCCGACTACGAAAACTCCTACAATGAGCAGTTCTTC. Translating it yields CSADYENSYNEQFF. J is TRBJ2-1 and V is TRBV29-1; D might be TRBD2 (5 bases). V shed 7 bases and J shed 0 bases, with 13 bases lying between them. From germline, CDR1 is SQVTM and CDR2 ANQGSEA. This CDR3 is 14 amino acids long.

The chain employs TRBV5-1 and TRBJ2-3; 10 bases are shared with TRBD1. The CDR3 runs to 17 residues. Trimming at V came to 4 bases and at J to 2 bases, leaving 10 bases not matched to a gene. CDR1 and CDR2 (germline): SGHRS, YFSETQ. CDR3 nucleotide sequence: TGCGCCAGCAGCAAAGGGGGACAGGGGAGGACCACAGATACGCAGTATTTT. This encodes CASSKGGQGRTTDTQYF. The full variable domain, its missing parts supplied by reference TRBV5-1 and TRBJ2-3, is KAGVTQTPRYLIKTRGQQVTLSCSPISGHRSVSWYQQTPGQGLQFLFEYFSETQRNKGNFPGRFSGRQFSNSRSEMNVSTLELGDSALYLCASSKGGQGRTTDTQYFGPGTRLTVL.

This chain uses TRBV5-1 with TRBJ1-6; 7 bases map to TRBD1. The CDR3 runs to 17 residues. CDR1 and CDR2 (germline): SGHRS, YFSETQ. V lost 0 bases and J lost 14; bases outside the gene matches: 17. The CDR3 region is CASSLAVRGQREAALHF. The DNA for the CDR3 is TGCGCCAGCAGCTTGGCGGTTAGGGGACAGAGGGAAGCGGCCCTCCACTTT.

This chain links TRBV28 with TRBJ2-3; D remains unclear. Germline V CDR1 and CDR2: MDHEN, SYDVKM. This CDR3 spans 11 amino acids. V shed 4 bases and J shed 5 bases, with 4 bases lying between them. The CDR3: CASSSGDTQYF. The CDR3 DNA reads TGTGCCAGCAGTTCCGGAGATACGCAGTATTTT.

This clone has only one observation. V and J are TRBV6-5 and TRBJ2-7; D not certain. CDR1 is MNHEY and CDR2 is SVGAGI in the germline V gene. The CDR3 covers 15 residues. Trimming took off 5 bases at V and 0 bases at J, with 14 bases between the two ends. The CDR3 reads CASSAYRESSYEQYF. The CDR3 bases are TGTGCCAGCAGTGCTTACCGAGAGAGCTCCTACGAGCAGTACTTC.

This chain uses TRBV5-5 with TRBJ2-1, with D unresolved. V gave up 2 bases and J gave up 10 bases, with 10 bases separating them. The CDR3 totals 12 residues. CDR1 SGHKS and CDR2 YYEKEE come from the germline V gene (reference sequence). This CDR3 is CASSFSGEEQFF. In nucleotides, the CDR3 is TGTGCCAGCAGCTTTAGTGGTGAGGAGCAGTTCTTC. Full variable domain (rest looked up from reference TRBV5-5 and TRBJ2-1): DAGVTQSPTHLIKTRGQQVTLRCSPISGHKSVSWYQQVLGQGPQFIFQYYEKEERGRGNFPDRFSARQFPNYSSELNVNALLLGDSALYLCASSFSGEEQFFGPGTRLTVL.

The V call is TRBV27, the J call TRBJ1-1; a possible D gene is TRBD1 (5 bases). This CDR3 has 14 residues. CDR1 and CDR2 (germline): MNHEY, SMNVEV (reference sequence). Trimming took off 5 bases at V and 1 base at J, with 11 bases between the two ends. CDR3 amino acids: CASSDRRGNTEAFF. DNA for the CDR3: TGTGCCAGCAGTGACCGAAGGGGGAACACTGAAGCTTTCTTT.

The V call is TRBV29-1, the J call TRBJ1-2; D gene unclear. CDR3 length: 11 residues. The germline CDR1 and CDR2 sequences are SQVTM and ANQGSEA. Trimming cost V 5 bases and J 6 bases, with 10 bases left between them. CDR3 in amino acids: CSVPGINGYTF. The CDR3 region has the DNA TGCAGCGTTCCAGGTATCAATGGCTACACCTTC.

The CDR3 DNA reads as TGTGCCAGCAGCCAAGATAGCGGTCAGCCCCAGCATTTT. Residues: CASSQDSGQPQHF. V is TRBV4-2 and J is TRBJ1-5; no firm D call. CDR3 length: 13 residues. Trimming took off 0 bases at V and 6 bases at J, with 6 bases between the two ends. Germline values: CDR1 LGHNA, CDR2 YNFKEQ.

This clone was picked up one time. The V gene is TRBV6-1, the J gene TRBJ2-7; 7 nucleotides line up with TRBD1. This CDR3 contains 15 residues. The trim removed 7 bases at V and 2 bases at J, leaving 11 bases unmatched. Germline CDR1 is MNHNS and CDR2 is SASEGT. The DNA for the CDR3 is TGTGCCAGCACCTTGGAAACCGGGACAGCCTACGAGCAGTACTTC. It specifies CASTLETGTAYEQYF.